The 17 T cell receptor beta chains listed next were all sequenced from one sample in a study of blood T cell repertoires in COVID-19. Some clones are missing from TCRdb's copy, which holds only in-frame ones; the method was immunoSEQ multiplex PCR. The repertoire holds about 72,000 clones, with over 75% as singletons. The sequencing input was peripheral blood. Receptors originate from a man in his 70s with active or convalescent COVID-19.

V usage is TRBV5-4 and J usage is TRBJ2-5, with D perhaps TRBD1 (5 bases). The CDR3 sequence is 13 residues long. Trimming took 4 bases from V and 3 from J, leaving 10 bases between them. In germline, CDR1 is SGHNT, CDR2 YYREEE (reference sequence). Written as DNA, the CDR3 is TGTGCCAGCAGCCCTTTCAGGGAAGAGACCCAGTACTTC. It encodes CASSPFREETQYF.

The V and J genes are TRBV5-5 and TRBJ1-1, with TRBD1 as a possible D gene (5 bases). This CDR3 spans 18 amino acids. From germline, CDR1 is SGHKS and CDR2 YYEKEE (reference sequence). Trimming cost V 4 bases and J 0 bases, with 22 bases left between them. The CDR3 spells CASSTFLSPTDMNTEAFF. Written as DNA, the CDR3 is TGTGCCAGCAGCACCTTTCTTTCTCCGACGGACATGAACACTGAAGCTTTCTTT.

The chain combines TRBV21-1 with TRBJ1-3; TRBD1 is the table's D call, not checked against the DNA. TRBV21-1 is described as a pseudogene. There are 17 residues in the CDR3. The CDR3: CASSARLLDRGGNTIYF. CDR3 nucleotides: TGTGCCAGCAGCGCTCGGCTACTGGACAGGGGTGGAAACACCATATATTTT.

In its sample, this clone was seen a few times. The V gene is TRBV6-1, the J gene TRBJ2-2, with D possibly being TRBD1 (6 bases). Trimming took 3 bases from V and 4 from J, leaving 12 bases between them. Germline loops: CDR1 MNHNS, CDR2 SASEGT. The CDR3 runs to 15 residues. CDR3 residues: CASSEQGLGTGELFF. CDR3 in DNA: TGTGCCAGCAGTGAGCAGGGGTTGGGCACCGGGGAGCTGTTTTTT.

The genes are TRBV7-2 and TRBJ2-5; tentatively, D is TRBD2 (6 bases). V shed 4 bases and J shed 7 bases, with 13 bases lying between them. The CDR3 spans 13 residues. Germline CDR1 reads SGHTA; CDR2 reads FQGNSA. The CDR3 spells CASSYGTRGTQYF. The CDR3 DNA follows: TGTGCCAGCAGCTACGGGACGCGGGGGACCCAGTACTTC.

This clone appeared a single time. The chain couples TRBV3-1 (or the pseudogene TRBV3-2) to TRBJ2-7; 11 nucleotides align to TRBD2. After removal of 0 bases from V and 2 bases from J, the junction contained 6 bases not matched to a gene. Germline V CDR1 and CDR2: LGHDT, YNNKEL (reference sequence). CDR3 length: 17 amino acids. The CDR3 region has the DNA TGTGCCAGCAGCCAAGATTTAGCGGGAGGGGTCACCTACGAGCAGTACTTC. As protein: CASSQDLAGGVTYEQYF.

The chain uses TRBV6-1 and TRBJ1-5; D is undetermined. Germline V lookup: CDR1 MNHNS, CDR2 SASEGT. V lost 1 base, J lost 2 bases, and 15 bases lay in between. The CDR3 consists of 17 residues. DNA of the CDR3: TGTGCCAGCAGTGAAGGGGTCGGGAGAGTGGGCAATCAGCCCCAGCATTTT. This translates into CASSEGVGRVGNQPQHF.

This chain uses TRBV11-1 with TRBJ1-1; D possibly corresponds to TRBD1 (5 bases). CDR3 size: 15 residues. The V and J ends lost 4 bases and 0 bases respectively, with 12 bases between them. Germline lookup yields CDR1 SGHAT and CDR2 FQDESV (reference sequence). The CDR3 bases are TGTGCCAGCAGCTCCCCAGGGTGGATGAACACTGAAGCTTTCTTT. Translating it yields CASSSPGWMNTEAFF.

This clone has a single count. V usage is TRBV27 and J usage is TRBJ2-7; 12 positions agree with TRBD2. The germline V gene encodes CDR1 MNHEY and CDR2 SMNVEV (reference sequence). The CDR3 loop spans 15 amino acids. The V and J ends lost 4 bases and 3 bases, in that order; junction bases with no gene match: 4. Written as DNA, the CDR3 is TGTGCCAGCAGTTCGACTAGCGGGAGTCGCTACGAGCAGTACTTC. It specifies CASSSTSGSRYEQYF.

The chain combines TRBV6-1 with TRBJ1-2; the match to TRBD1 covers 8 bases. The CDR3 consists of 12 residues. V was pared by 6 bases and J by 8 bases, with 5 bases of the junction left unmatched. Germline V lookup: CDR1 MNHNS, CDR2 SASEGT. CDR3 region: CASSRQGWGYTF. CDR3 sequence (DNA): TGTGCCAGCAGCCGACAGGGGTGGGGCTACACCTTC.

The J gene is TRBJ2-1, the V gene TRBV7-3, with a possible D match to TRBD2 (5 bases). The CDR3 is 19 amino acids. CDR1 and CDR2 (germline): SGHTA, FQGTGA. Trimming pared 0 bases from V and 0 bases from J, leaving 18 bases between. In DNA, the CDR3 is TGTGCCAGCAGCTTAACTGCGGGTTCCGGAAAGGTCTCCTACAATGAGCAGTTCTTC. Its protein is CASSLTAGSGKVSYNEQFF.

The gene calls are TRBV18 and TRBJ1-3; no clear D. Trimming removed 3 bases from V and 0 bases from J, with 12 bases in between. The CDR3 runs to 16 residues. From germline, CDR1 is KGHSH and CDR2 LQKENI. CDR3 amino acids: CASSPLAGSSGNTIYF. In nucleotides, the CDR3 is TGTGCCAGCTCACCCCTGGCGGGAAGCTCTGGAAACACCATATATTTT.

The rearrangement links TRBV25-1 to TRBJ2-7; a possible D gene is TRBD2 (5 bases). V shed 1 base and J shed 9 bases, with 7 bases lying between them. Germline V gene sequence: CDR1 MGHDK, CDR2 SYGVNS. CDR3 size: 11 residues. The CDR3 region is CASSEFGVQYF. CDR3 bases: TGTGCCAGCAGTGAATTCGGGGTGCAGTACTTC.

The CDR3: CASLPGGGTNYNEQFF. CDR3 coding DNA: TGCGCCAGTCTTCCTGGCGGGGGGACTAATTACAATGAGCAGTTCTTC. This chain connects TRBV5-1 to TRBJ2-1, with TRBD2 identical over 8 bases. J lost 4 bases, V lost 8 bases, and 14 bases had no gene match. The length of the CDR3 is 16 residues. Germline assignment: CDR1 SGHRS and CDR2 YFSETQ. Based on the CDR3 plus reference TRBV5-1 and TRBJ2-1, the full variable domain is KAGVTQTPRYLIKTRGQQVTLSCSPISGHRSVSWYQQTPGQGLQFLFEYFSETQRNKGNFPGRFSGRQFSNSRSEMNVSTLELGDSALYLCASLPGGGTNYNEQFFGPGTRLTVL.

V usage is TRBV5-1 and J usage is TRBJ1-5; D remains unclear. Looked up from germline, CDR1 is SGHRS and CDR2 is YFSETQ. Trimming removed 0 bases from V and 9 bases from J, with 13 bases in between. The CDR3 is 14 amino acids. The CDR3 loop reads CASSLAGGKAPQHF. Here the CDR3 DNA reads TGCGCCAGCAGCTTGGCCGGCGGGAAGGCGCCCCAGCATTTT.

The gene calls are TRBV6-1 and TRBJ2-4; TRBD1 agrees at 7 bases. This CDR3 has 16 residues. The germline gives CDR1 MNHNS, CDR2 SASEGT. The V segment lost 3 bases and the J segment 5 bases; nucleotides outside the gene matches: 10. CDR3 protein: CASSDQTGVGQNIQYF. The DNA of the CDR3 is TGTGCCAGCAGTGACCAAACAGGGGTCGGGCAAAACATTCAGTACTTC.

The chain uses TRBV30 and TRBJ1-2; D call uncertain. The V and J ends lost 3 bases and 5 bases respectively, with 13 bases between them. Per germline, CDR1 GTSNPN and CDR2 SVGIG (reference sequence). This CDR3 is built from 13 residues. CDR3 coding DNA: TGTGCCTGGAGGTCCTCGGGAACTTATGGCTACACCTTC. Protein product: CAWRSSGTYGYTF.